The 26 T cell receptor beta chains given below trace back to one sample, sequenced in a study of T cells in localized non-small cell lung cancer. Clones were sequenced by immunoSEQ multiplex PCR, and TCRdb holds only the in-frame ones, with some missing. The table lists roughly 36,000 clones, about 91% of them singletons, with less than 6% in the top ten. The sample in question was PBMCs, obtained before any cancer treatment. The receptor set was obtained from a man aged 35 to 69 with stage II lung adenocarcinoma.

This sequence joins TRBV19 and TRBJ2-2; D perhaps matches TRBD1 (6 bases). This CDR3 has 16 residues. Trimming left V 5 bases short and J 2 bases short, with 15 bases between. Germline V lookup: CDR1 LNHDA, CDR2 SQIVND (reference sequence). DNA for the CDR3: TGTGCCAGTAGTCCAACCGGACAGAAAAACACCGGGGAGCTGTTTTTT. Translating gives CASSPTGQKNTGELFF.

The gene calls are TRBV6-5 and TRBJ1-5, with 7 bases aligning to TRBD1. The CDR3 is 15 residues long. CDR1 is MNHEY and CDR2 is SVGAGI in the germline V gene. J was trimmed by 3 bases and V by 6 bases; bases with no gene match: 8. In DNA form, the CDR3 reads TGTGCCAGCAGGGGGCAGGGGGGGGTCAATCAGCCCCAGCATTTT. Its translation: CASRGQGGVNQPQHF.

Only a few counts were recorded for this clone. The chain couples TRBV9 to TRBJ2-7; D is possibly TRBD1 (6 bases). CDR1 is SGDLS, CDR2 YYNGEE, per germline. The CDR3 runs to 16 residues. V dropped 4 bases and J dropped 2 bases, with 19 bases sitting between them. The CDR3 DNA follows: TGTGCCAGCAGCCTCGCCGGACAGTCTCCTCCCTACGAGCAGTACTTC. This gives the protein CASSLAGQSPPYEQYF.

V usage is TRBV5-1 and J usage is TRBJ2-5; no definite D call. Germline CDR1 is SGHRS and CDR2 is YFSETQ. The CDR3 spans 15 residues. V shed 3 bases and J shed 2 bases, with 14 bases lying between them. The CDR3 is CASSWQVGQQETQYF. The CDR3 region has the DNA TGCGCCAGCAGCTGGCAAGTGGGCCAACAAGAGACCCAGTACTTC.

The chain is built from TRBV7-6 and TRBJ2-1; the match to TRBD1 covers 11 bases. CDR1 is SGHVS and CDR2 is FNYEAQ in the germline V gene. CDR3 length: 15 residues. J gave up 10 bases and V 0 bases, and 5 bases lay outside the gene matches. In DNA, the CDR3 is TGTGCCAGCAGCTTAGCAAGGACAGGGGGCGGCGAGCAGTTCTTC. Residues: CASSLARTGGGEQFF.

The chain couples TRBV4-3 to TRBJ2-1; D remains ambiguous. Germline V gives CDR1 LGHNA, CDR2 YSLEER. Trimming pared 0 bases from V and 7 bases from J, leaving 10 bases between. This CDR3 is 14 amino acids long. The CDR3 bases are TGCGCCAGCAGCCAAGATACGGCGGCAAATGAGCAGTTCTTC. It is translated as CASSQDTAANEQFF.

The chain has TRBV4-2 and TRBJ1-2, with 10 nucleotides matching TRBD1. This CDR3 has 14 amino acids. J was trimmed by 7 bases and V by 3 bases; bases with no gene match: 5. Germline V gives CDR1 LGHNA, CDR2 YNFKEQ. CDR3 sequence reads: CASSQATGGFGYTF. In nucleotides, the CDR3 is TGTGCCAGCAGCCAGGCGACAGGGGGCTTTGGCTACACCTTC.

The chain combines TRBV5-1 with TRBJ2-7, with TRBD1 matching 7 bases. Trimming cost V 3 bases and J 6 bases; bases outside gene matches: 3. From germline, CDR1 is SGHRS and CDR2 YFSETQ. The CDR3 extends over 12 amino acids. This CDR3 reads CASSWDRIEQYF. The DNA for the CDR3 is TGCGCCAGCAGCTGGGACAGAATCGAGCAGTACTTC. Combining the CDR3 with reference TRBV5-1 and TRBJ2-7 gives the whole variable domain KAGVTQTPRYLIKTRGQQVTLSCSPISGHRSVSWYQQTPGQGLQFLFEYFSETQRNKGNFPGRFSGRQFSNSRSEMNVSTLELGDSALYLCASSWDRIEQYFGPGTRLTVT.

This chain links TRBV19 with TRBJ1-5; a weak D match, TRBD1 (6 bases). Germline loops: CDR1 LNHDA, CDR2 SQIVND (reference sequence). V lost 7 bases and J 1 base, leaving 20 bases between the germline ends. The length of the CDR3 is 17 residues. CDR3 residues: CASMQGPTRKSNQPQHF. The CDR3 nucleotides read TGTGCCAGTATGCAGGGGCCGACGAGGAAAAGCAATCAGCCCCAGCATTTT.

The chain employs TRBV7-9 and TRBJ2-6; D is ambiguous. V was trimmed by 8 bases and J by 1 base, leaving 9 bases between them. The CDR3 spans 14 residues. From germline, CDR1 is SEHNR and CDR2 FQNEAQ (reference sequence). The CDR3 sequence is CASVDISGANVLTF. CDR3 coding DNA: TGTGCCAGCGTAGATATATCTGGGGCCAACGTCCTGACTTTC.

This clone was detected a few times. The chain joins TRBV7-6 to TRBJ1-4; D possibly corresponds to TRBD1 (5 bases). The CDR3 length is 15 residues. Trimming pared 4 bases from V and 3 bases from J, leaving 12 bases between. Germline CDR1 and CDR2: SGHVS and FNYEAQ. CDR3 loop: CASSSSIGANEKLFF. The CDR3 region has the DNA TGTGCCAGCAGCTCCAGTATAGGGGCTAATGAAAAACTGTTTTTT.

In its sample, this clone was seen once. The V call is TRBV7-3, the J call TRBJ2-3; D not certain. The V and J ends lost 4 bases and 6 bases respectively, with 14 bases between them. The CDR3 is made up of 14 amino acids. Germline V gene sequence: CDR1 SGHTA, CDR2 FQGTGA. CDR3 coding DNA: TGTGCCAGCAGCTCACTGACCCGCGCGGATACGCAGTATTTT. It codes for CASSSLTRADTQYF.

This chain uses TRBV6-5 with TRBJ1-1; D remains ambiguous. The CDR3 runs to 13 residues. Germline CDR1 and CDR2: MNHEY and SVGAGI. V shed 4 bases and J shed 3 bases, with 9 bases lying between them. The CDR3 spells CASSLYRDTEAFF. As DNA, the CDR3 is TGTGCCAGCAGTTTATACCGAGACACTGAAGCTTTCTTT.

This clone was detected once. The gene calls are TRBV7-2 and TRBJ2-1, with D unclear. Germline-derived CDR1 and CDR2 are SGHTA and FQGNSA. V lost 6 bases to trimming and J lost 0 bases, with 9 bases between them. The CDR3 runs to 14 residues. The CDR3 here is CASRSVSSYNEQFF. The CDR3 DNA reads TGTGCCAGCAGGAGCGTGAGCTCCTACAATGAGCAGTTCTTC.

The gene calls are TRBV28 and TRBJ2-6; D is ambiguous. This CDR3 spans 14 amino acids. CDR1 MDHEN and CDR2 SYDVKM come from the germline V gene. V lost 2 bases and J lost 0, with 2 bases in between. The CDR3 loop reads CASSLISGANVLTF. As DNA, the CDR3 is TGTGCCAGCAGTTTAATCTCTGGGGCCAACGTCCTGACTTTC. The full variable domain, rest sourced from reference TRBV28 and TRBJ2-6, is DVKVTQSSRYLVKRTGEKVFLECVQDMDHENMFWYRQDPGLGLRLIYFSYDVKMKEKGDIPEGYSVSREKKERFSLILESASTNQTSMYLCASSLISGANVLTFGAGSRLTVL.

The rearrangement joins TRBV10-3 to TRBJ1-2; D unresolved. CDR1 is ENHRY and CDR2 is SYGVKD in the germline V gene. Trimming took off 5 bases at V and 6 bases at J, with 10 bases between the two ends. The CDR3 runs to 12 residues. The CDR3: CAISNGENGYTF. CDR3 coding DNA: TGTGCCATCAGTAACGGGGAGAATGGCTACACCTTC.

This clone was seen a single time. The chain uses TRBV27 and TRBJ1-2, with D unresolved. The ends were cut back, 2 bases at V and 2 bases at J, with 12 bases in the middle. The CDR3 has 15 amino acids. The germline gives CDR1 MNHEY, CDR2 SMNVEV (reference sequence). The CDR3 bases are TGTGCCAGCAGTTTAATGACCCACGGGAACTATGGCTACACCTTC. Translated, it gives CASSLMTHGNYGYTF.

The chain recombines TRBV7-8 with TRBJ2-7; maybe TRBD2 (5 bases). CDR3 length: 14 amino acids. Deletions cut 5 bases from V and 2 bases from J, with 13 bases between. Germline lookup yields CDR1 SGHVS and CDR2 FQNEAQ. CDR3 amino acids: CASSTRRLAYEQYF. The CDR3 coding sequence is TGTGCCAGCAGCACCAGGAGGCTAGCCTACGAGCAGTACTTC.

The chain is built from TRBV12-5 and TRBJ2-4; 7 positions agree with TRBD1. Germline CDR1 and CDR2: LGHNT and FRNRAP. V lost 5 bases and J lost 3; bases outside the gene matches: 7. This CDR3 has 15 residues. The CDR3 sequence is CASGPGAGGKNIQYF. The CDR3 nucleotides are TGTGCTAGTGGTCCTGGGGCAGGGGGCAAAAACATTCAGTACTTC.

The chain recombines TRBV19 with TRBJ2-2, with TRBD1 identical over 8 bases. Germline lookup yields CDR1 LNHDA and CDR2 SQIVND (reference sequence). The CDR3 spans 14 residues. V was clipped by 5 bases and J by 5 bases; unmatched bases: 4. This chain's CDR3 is CASSGDRFTGELFF. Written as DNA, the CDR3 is TGTGCCAGTAGTGGGGACAGGTTTACCGGGGAGCTGTTTTTT.

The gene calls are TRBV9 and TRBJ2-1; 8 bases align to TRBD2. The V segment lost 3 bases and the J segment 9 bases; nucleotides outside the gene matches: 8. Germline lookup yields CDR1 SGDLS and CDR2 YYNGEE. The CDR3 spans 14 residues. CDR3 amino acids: CASSAGGPLGEQFF. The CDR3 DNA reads TGTGCCAGCAGCGCGGGAGGGCCCTTGGGTGAGCAGTTCTTC.

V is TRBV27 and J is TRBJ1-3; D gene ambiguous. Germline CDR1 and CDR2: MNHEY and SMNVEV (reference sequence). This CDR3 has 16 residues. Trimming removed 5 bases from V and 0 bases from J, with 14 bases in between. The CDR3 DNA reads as TGTGCCAGCAGTCCTCGTTCCGGAAGCTCTGGAAACACCATATATTTT. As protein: CASSPRSGSSGNTIYF.

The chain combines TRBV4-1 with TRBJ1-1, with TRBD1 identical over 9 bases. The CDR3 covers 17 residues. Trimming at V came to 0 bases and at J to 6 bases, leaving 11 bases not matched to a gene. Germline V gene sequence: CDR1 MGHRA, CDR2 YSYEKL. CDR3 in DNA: TGCGCCAGCAGCCAAGATCGTATCCGGGACAGGGACGCTGAAGCTTTCTTT. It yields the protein CASSQDRIRDRDAEAFF.

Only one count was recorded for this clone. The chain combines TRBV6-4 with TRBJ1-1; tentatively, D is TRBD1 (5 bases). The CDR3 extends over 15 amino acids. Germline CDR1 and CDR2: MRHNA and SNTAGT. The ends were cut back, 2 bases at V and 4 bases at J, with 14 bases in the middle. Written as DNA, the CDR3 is TGTGCCAGCAGTGACCCGAGCGGGGGTAGCACTGAAGCTTTCTTT. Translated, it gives CASSDPSGGSTEAFF.

The CDR3 bases are TGTGCCAGCAGCGTAAGGAGCCAAGAGACCCAGTACTTC. Protein sequence: CASSVRSQETQYF. The V gene is TRBV9, the J gene TRBJ2-5; D is unresolved. CDR3 length: 13 amino acids. Germline assignment: CDR1 SGDLS and CDR2 YYNGEE. The V gene lost 1 base and the J gene lost 1 base, with 5 bases spanning the gap. Full variable domain (missing parts from reference TRBV9 and TRBJ2-5): DSGVTQTPKHLITATGQRVTLRCSPRSGDLSVYWYQQSLDQGLQFLIQYYNGEERAKGNILERFSAQQFPDLHSELNLSSLELGDSALYFCASSVRSQETQYFGPGTRLLVL.

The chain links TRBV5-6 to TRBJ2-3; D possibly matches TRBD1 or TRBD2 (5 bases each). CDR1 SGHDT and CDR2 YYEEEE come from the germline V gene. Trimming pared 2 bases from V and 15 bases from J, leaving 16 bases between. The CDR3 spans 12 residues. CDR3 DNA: TGTGCCAGCAGCTTAGGGACCACTAGGCATTATTTT. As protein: CASSLGTTRHYF.